This TCR beta chain derives from a study of OX40 agonist ivuxolimab in advanced cancers. General study points: Expanded clones tended on average to be more numerous among CD8+ T cells than CD4+. Partial responders dosed at 0.1-3.0 mg/kg displayed clonal expansion ranking among the lowest.

A note on this clone: As yet, its antigen is unknown.

Assay: immunoSEQ multiplex PCR; the TCRdb copy retains only in-frame clones and omits some. The sample records about 35,000 clones, around 85% being singletons. The source material was CD4+ or CD8+ T cells sorted from blood, sampled in a trial of the OX40 agonist ivuxolimab. The sequence was collected from an adult with an advanced solid tumor such as melanoma, head and neck, liver or kidney cancer.

CDR3 residues: CSANRGREQYF. CDR3 coding DNA: TGCAGTGCTAACAGGGGGCGCGAGCAGTACTTC. The V and J genes are TRBV20-1 and TRBJ2-7; 9 bases align to TRBD1. The CDR3 length is 11 residues. CDR1 is DFQATT and CDR2 is SNEGSKA in the germline V gene (reference sequence). V shed 4 bases, J shed 6 bases, and the junction held 1 base outside the gene matches.